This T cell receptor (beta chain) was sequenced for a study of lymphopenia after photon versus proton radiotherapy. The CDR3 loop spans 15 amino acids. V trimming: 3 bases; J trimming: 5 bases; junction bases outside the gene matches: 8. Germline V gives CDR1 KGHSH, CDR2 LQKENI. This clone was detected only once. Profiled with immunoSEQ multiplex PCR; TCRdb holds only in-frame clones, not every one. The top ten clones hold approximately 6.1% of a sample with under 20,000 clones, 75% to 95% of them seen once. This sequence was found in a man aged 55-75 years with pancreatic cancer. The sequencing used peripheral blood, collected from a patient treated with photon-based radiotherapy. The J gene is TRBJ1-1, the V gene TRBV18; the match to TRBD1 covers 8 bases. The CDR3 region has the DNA TGTGCCAGCTCACCTCAGGGGGCGGGCGCGACTGAAGCTTTCTTT. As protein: CASSPQGAGATEAFF.